This T cell receptor (beta chain) was sequenced in a study of T cell changes during pregnancy in multiple sclerosis. The assay was immunoSEQ multiplex PCR, and TCRdb's table has in-frame clones only and misses some. The repertoire has under 95,000 clones, around 94% of them found once; the top ten carry approximately 1.9%. Germline-derived CDR1 and CDR2 are SSHAT and FNYEAQ (reference sequence). This CDR3 is built from 15 residues. V dropped 2 bases and J dropped 4 bases, with 12 bases sitting between them. Here the sequenced sample was peripheral blood, taken after pregnancy. The clonotype originates from a female donor with multiple sclerosis, enrolled in a pregnancy study. V usage is TRBV7-7 and J usage is TRBJ1-5; possible D gene TRBD1, 5 bases. The CDR3 region is CASSLTPGGNQPQHF. The DNA for the CDR3 is TGTGCCAGCAGCTTAACCCCCGGGGGGAATCAGCCCCAGCATTTT.